One T cell receptor beta chain is described in this entry. The entry originates in a study of blood T cell repertoires in COVID-19. Here immunoSEQ multiplex PCR was the method, and the copy in TCRdb shows in-frame clones only, minus some. The sample carries around 180,000 clones, around two thirds recorded once. The CDR3 totals 18 residues. The V gene's germline CDR1 is LGHDT and CDR2 YNNKEL (reference sequence). V lost 0 bases and J lost 0, with 14 bases in between. The receptor's source is a woman aged 80 or over with acute or convalescent COVID-19. This sequence joins TRBV3-1 (or the pseudogene TRBV3-2) and TRBJ2-2; D unclear. The sample comprised peripheral blood. The CDR3 loop reads CASSQEGSTFPNTGELFF. The CDR3 region has the DNA TGTGCCAGCAGCCAAGAGGGCAGTACCTTTCCGAACACCGGGGAGCTGTTTTTT.